Following are 21 T cell receptor beta chains from one sample sequenced in a study of blood T cells in healthy people across ages. The second PCR ran roughly 7 to 11 cycles with a sample-barcoded 5' primer and J-beta primers. In TCRdb, the 5' RACE reads were re-called with MiXCR into one record per CDR3 protein. Of under 2,000,000 distinct CDR3 sequences in the sample, about 49% were seen once. The sample was blood. The receptors originated from a middle-aged woman in good health.

In nucleotides, the CDR3 is TGTGCCAGCAGGGACGCAACTAATGAAAAACTGTTTTTT. The encoded protein is CASRDATNEKLFF. V is TRBV27 and J is TRBJ1-4; D not resolved. Germline assignment: CDR1 MNHEY and CDR2 SMNVEV (reference sequence). Trimming took 6 bases from V and 0 from J, leaving 5 bases between them. CDR3 length: 13 residues.

The table lists this clonotype with a few counts. V usage is TRBV7-9 and J usage is TRBJ2-7, with a possible D match to TRBD2 (5 bases). The CDR3 is made up of 14 amino acids. Germline-derived CDR1 and CDR2 are SEHNR and FQNEAQ (reference sequence). Trimming stripped 1 base from V and 3 bases from J, with 10 bases between. The CDR3 sequence: CASSLERGVYEQYF. The CDR3 bases are TGTGCCAGCAGCTTAGAACGGGGAGTCTACGAGCAGTACTTC.

This chain links TRBV7-9 with TRBJ2-3; D may correspond to TRBD1 or TRBD2 (5 bases each). CDR1 is SEHNR and CDR2 is FQNEAQ in the germline V gene (reference sequence). CDR3 length: 17 amino acids. Trimming pared 7 bases from V and 3 bases from J, leaving 23 bases between. CDR3 coding DNA: TGTGCCAGCACCGCGACCGGGACCCCCCTCCCGACAGATACGCAGTATTTT. Translated, it gives CASTATGTPLPTDTQYF.

The chain is built from TRBV19 and TRBJ1-2; 10 bases are shared with TRBD1. Germline CDR1 reads LNHDA; CDR2 reads SQIVND (reference sequence). The CDR3 runs to 14 residues. The V segment lost 4 bases and the J segment 5 bases; nucleotides outside the gene matches: 4. The CDR3, as DNA: TGTGCCAGTAGTACGACAGGGGGCAATTATGGCTACACCTTC. The encoded protein is CASSTTGGNYGYTF.

V is TRBV24-1 and J is TRBJ2-5, with 14 bases lining up with TRBD2. The length of the CDR3 is 17 residues. Trimming took 2 bases from V and 3 from J; bases not matched to a gene: 4. CDR1 and CDR2 (germline): KGHDR, SFDVKD. The CDR3 DNA reads TGTGCCACCAGTGATTCTCCGGGACTAGCGGGGGAAGAGACCCAGTACTTC. Amino acid sequence: CATSDSPGLAGEETQYF.

V is TRBV12-5 and J is TRBJ1-1; D gene uncertain. CDR1 LGHNT and CDR2 FRNRAP come from the germline V gene. Trimming removed 7 bases from V and 0 bases from J, with 18 bases in between. The CDR3 covers 16 residues. CDR3 residues: CASVNDPVGLNTEAFF. The CDR3 nucleotides read TGTGCTAGTGTCAACGACCCCGTAGGGCTGAACACTGAAGCTTTCTTT.

V and J are TRBV6-5 and TRBJ2-3; 7 nucleotides line up with TRBD1. Germline CDR1 MNHEY, CDR2 SVGAGI. V lost 5 bases, J lost 2 bases, and 7 bases stayed unmatched. The CDR3 contains 15 residues. CDR3 DNA sequence: TGTGCCAGCAGTCCACCACAGGGGTCCACAGATACGCAGTATTTT. Its translation is CASSPPQGSTDTQYF.

The chain has TRBV2 and TRBJ2-7, with D possibly matching TRBD1 (6 bases). The CDR3 sequence is 15 residues long. The V and J ends lost 8 bases and 2 bases respectively, with 19 bases between them. Germline V gene sequence: CDR1 SNHLY, CDR2 FYNNEI. This CDR3 reads CASASPPGHPYEQYF. The CDR3 bases are TGTGCCAGCGCTTCTCCACCGGGACACCCCTACGAGCAGTACTTC. The variable domain in full, completed from reference TRBV2 and TRBJ2-7, reads EPEVTQTPSHQVTQMGQEVILRCVPISNHLYFYWYRQILGQKVEFLVSFYNNEISEKSEIFDDQFSVERPDGSNFTLKIRSTKLEDSAMYFCASASPPGHPYEQYFGPGTRLTVT.

This clonotype showed up many times. This chain connects TRBV7-2 to TRBJ2-3; 7 bases are shared with TRBD1. V shed 5 bases, J shed 1 base, and the junction held 18 bases outside the gene matches. The V gene's germline CDR1 is SGHTA and CDR2 FQGNSA. The CDR3 is 19 amino acids. CDR3 protein: CASSLRGAFRGQGTDTQYF. In DNA form, the CDR3 reads TGTGCCAGCAGCCTCCGTGGGGCTTTTAGGGGGCAGGGCACAGATACGCAGTATTTT.

The chain combines TRBV27 with TRBJ2-2; 8 bases line up with TRBD2. Germline V gives CDR1 MNHEY, CDR2 SMNVEV (reference sequence). This CDR3 region has 14 residues. V lost 7 bases and J lost 6; bases outside the gene matches: 7. The CDR3 region is CASTKTGGAGELFF. In DNA form, the CDR3 reads TGTGCCAGCACGAAGACCGGGGGGGCCGGGGAGCTGTTTTTT.

Only a few counts were recorded for this clonotype. V usage is TRBV15 and J usage is TRBJ2-1; 8 bases match TRBD2. V gave up 5 bases and J gave up 7 bases; unmatched junction bases: 13. In germline, CDR1 is LNHNV, CDR2 YYDKDF (reference sequence). The CDR3 runs to 16 residues. CDR3 DNA sequence: TGTGCCACCAGCTTGAAGGCGGGCACGGGAGGGAATGAGCAGTTCTTC. It is translated as CATSLKAGTGGNEQFF.

This clonotype showed up just a few times. The genes are TRBV5-1 and TRBJ2-1; D remains unclear. The CDR3 is 15 amino acids. V was trimmed by 0 bases and J by 8 bases, leaving 15 bases between them. Looked up from germline, CDR1 is SGHRS and CDR2 is YFSETQ. CDR3 sequence: CASSLELLGVHEQFF. The CDR3, as DNA: TGCGCCAGCAGCTTGGAGTTGTTGGGTGTGCATGAGCAGTTCTTC.

This clonotype appeared a few times. V and J are TRBV5-5 and TRBJ1-2, with 11 bases lining up with TRBD1. V lost 2 bases to trimming and J lost 6 bases; unmatched junction nucleotides: 12. CDR3 length: 17 residues. Germline-derived CDR1 and CDR2 are SGHKS and YYEKEE (reference sequence). The CDR3 DNA reads as TGTGCCAGCAGCTTCGGACAGGGGGCTTTTCGGTTGGATGGCTACACCTTC. Translation gives CASSFGQGAFRLDGYTF.

Details on this clonotype: A much bigger clone sits one base away, suggesting this may be a read error. This chain uses TRBV20-1 with TRBJ2-5, with 9 bases fitting TRBD1. The DNA end lines up better with TRBJ2-7; the J call may be wrong. Per germline, CDR1 DFQATT and CDR2 SNEGSKA (reference sequence). The CDR3 is made up of 15 amino acids. The CDR3 nucleotides read TGCAGTGCTAGGGGGGACAGGGTCTTCGTCTACGAGCAGTACTTC. Protein product: CSARGDRVFVYEQYF.

This clonotype has at least ten counts. The rearrangement uses TRBV4-2 and TRBJ1-4; 7 bases agree with TRBD1. The CDR3 loop spans 16 amino acids. CDR1 is LGHNA and CDR2 is YNFKEQ in the germline V gene. Trimming cost V 3 bases and J 8 bases; bases outside gene matches: 12. The CDR3 region has the DNA TGTGCCAGCAGCCATTCAGCAGGGGGTGGGATCGAAAAACTGTTTTTT. Protein: CASSHSAGGGIEKLFF.

This rearrangement joins TRBV5-1 to TRBJ2-1; a weak D match, TRBD1 (5 bases). This CDR3 comprises 14 residues. Per the germline V gene, CDR1 is SGHRS and CDR2 is YFSETQ. V was pared by 4 bases and J by 5 bases, with 13 bases between. The CDR3 loop is CASSLTTGDNEQFF. In nucleotides, the CDR3 is TGCGCCAGCAGCCTAACCACAGGCGACAATGAGCAGTTCTTC.

The V gene is TRBV25-1, the J gene TRBJ1-2; the match to TRBD1 covers 9 bases. The V segment lost 3 bases and the J segment 8 bases; nucleotides outside the gene matches: 4. The CDR3 sequence is 13 residues long. Germline CDR1 and CDR2: MGHDK and SYGVNS. The CDR3 region is CASSEDRGFGYTF. CDR3 sequence (DNA): TGTGCCAGCAGTGAGGACAGGGGATTCGGCTACACCTTC.

This clonotype showed up just a few times. The chain employs TRBV27 and TRBJ1-5; 9 positions match TRBD1. V shed 4 bases and J 2 bases; nucleotides not matched to a gene: 3. There are 15 residues in the CDR3. CDR1 MNHEY and CDR2 SMNVEV come from the germline V gene (reference sequence). The CDR3 sequence: CASSSRQGGNQPQHF. The CDR3, as DNA: TGTGCCAGCAGTTCCCGACAGGGGGGCAATCAGCCCCAGCATTTT.

Points on this clonotype: One end of the junction does not line up with germline, which may come from a read error. The CDR3 DNA reads as TGCAGCGTGCACGGGACTAGCGGGGGAAGCTCCTCCGAGCAGTACTTC. Its translation: CSVHGTSGGSSSEQYF. The chain recombines TRBV29-1 with TRBJ2-7; 14 bases agree with TRBD2. Germline V lookup: CDR1 SQVTM, CDR2 ANQGSEA. This CDR3 comprises 16 residues.

The V call is TRBV15, the J call TRBJ2-3; D is possibly TRBD1 (5 bases). V was pared by 2 bases and J by 5 bases, with 11 bases between. CDR1 is LNHNV, CDR2 YYDKDF, per germline (reference sequence). The CDR3 is made up of 14 amino acids. The CDR3 coding sequence is TGTGCCACCAGCAGATCCCTGACAGAAGATACGCAGTATTTT. Residues: CATSRSLTEDTQYF.

This clonotype was counted a few times. The rearrangement uses TRBV4-1 and TRBJ1-5; D perhaps matches TRBD1 (5 bases). The V gene's germline CDR1 is MGHRA and CDR2 YSYEKL. This CDR3 has 16 amino acids. Deletions cut 4 bases from V and 0 bases from J, with 13 bases between. The CDR3, as DNA: TGCGCCAGCAGCCTACTCGCGACAGATAGCAATCAGCCCCAGCATTTT. This encodes CASSLLATDSNQPQHF.